The 3 T cell receptor beta chains below all came from one sample that was sequenced in a study of lymphopenia after photon versus proton radiotherapy. Repertoires were generated with immunoSEQ multiplex PCR, while TCRdb's copy carries only in-frame clones and drops some. The data contain roughly 40,000 clones, around 83% of them seen just once; the ten biggest clones take up 10%. The sample consisted of peripheral blood, taken from a patient treated with proton-based radiotherapy. All receptors come from an older woman with pancreatic cancer. Some clones in this sample may be carry-over from other donors' samples.

V and J are TRBV4-2 and TRBJ2-1; 15 nucleotides match TRBD2. Trimming cost V 0 bases and J 6 bases; bases outside gene matches: 0. The CDR3 is 16 residues long. The germline V gene has CDR1 LGHNA and CDR2 YNFKEQ. The CDR3 region has the DNA TGTGCCAGCAGCCAAGAGGGACTAGCGGGAGGCAATGAGCAGTTCTTC. Translation: CASSQEGLAGGNEQFF.

This chain joins TRBV13 and TRBJ2-3, with 13 positions matching TRBD2. This CDR3 spans 15 amino acids. V lost 3 bases to trimming and J lost 5 bases; unmatched junction nucleotides: 2. Germline values: CDR1 PRHDT, CDR2 FYEKMQ (reference sequence). The CDR3, as DNA: TGTGCCAGCAGCTTTAGACTAGCGGGAGGAGATACGCAGTATTTT. Translating gives CASSFRLAGGDTQYF.

This CDR3 is CASSLRMGNLIGNQPQHF. As DNA, the CDR3 is TGTGCCAGCAGCTTAAGGATGGGGAATTTAATTGGCAATCAGCCCCAGCATTTT. The chain has TRBV7-2 and TRBJ1-5; D not certain. The CDR3 length is 18 residues. The germline V and J ends were trimmed by 2 bases and 2 bases, with 19 bases remaining between them. In germline, CDR1 is SGHTA, CDR2 FQGNSA.